This T cell receptor beta chain is from a study of T cells after yellow fever vaccination. About the research overall: Preparation used SMART-Seq v4 Ultra Low Input for the low-cell-number fractions.

The study's findings and limits: Most clones from primary vaccination resurfaced after the booster (around 97% CD4, around 89% CD8). Contamination of FACS-sorted repertoires by abundant clonotypes from the bulk population could occur.

As to this clonotype: The target antigen is unknown. A much larger clone differs from this one at a single base, so this may be a read error.

TCRdb re-derived calls from the 5' RACE reads in MiXCR, one entry per CDR3 protein. The sample consists of about 130,000 distinct CDR3 sequences, 6% to 8% of them appearing once. Germline assignment: CDR1 LGHNA and CDR2 YSLEER. CDR3 length: 15 residues. Germline trimming cut 0 bases from V and 11 bases from J; bases unmatched to any gene: 7. The chain couples TRBV4-3 to TRBJ1-4, with TRBD1 matching over 9 bases. This sample comprised CD4+ T cells sorted from PBMCs, obtained approximately 11 days after the first yellow fever vaccination. The clonotype originates from a man aged 18 to 35 who received the YFV17D yellow fever vaccine. The CDR3 here is CASSQEGTGKGKLFF. The CDR3 DNA is TGCGCCAGCAGCCAAGAAGGGACAGGGAAGGGGAAACTGTTTTTT.